The clone carrying this TCR beta chain came up a few times. The antigen remains unidentified. This sample stems from a study of identifying expanded T cells in peripheral blood. Study-level results: Over around two and four weeks, about 16 and 19 clones changed, versus roughly 1.1 between replicates.

The V gene's germline CDR1 is SGHDT and CDR2 YYEEEE. V was clipped by 0 bases and J by 6 bases; unmatched bases: 2. CDR3 length: 13 amino acids. The repertoire was sequenced with immunoSEQ multiplex PCR; TCRdb's copy has only in-frame clones and lacks some. The data contain 100,000 or so clones, roughly 89% of them seen just once; the ten biggest clones take up 16%. Healthy donors had no documented immune events, such as infections, while sampled. Sequencing was done on a sample of blood. The rearrangement uses TRBV5-6 and TRBJ1-2, with TRBD1 matching over 7 bases. The clonotype comes from a person between 18 and 75 years old in good health. CDR3 DNA sequence: TGTGCCAGCAGCTTGGACAGGGGCCATGGCTACACCTTC. This translates into CASSLDRGHGYTF.